Listed below are T cell receptor beta chains from one sample, sequenced in a study of regulatory T cells. Clones were sequenced by immunoSEQ multiplex PCR, and TCRdb holds only the in-frame ones, with some missing. Among almost 30,000 clones listed, roughly 92% were seen once. Source material: conventional CD4+ T cells sorted from blood. Source of these receptors: a young adult with CD3G deficiency. The CDR3 runs from the conserved cysteine through the conserved F or W. Some rows mark clone size as missing; the rest say once, few, many or name a class of expanded clone.

TRBV28	.	CASSPAAGLPYNEQFF
TRBV2	.	CASGPGILTDTQYF
TRBV5-1	.	CASRVAGSTDTQYF
TRBV7-8	.	CASSFESRTSEQFF
TRBV12-5	.	CASGSVTGIYEQYF
TRBV2	.	CASNDRTLAYGYTF
TRBV5-1	.	CASSPGEGRGYTF
TRBV28	.	CASRRDGGTRPQHF
TRBV5-5	.	CASSLTVNTGELFF
TRBV6-5	.	CASSYSTASNYGYTF
TRBV28	.	CASRPTGTPSGANVLTF
TRBV19	.	CASSIRGRGNTGELFF
TRBV4-1	.	CASSQERQGDTTLNTEAFF
TRBV6-1	.	CASRRQGGEQYF
TRBV7-9	.	CASSLMETQYF
TRBV28	.	CASSSLRRETQYF
TRBV5-1	once	CASSPGTGLAKNIQYF
TRBV7-8	.	CASSASPRDEQFF
TRBV19	.	CASSKTGNSGNTIYF
TRBV30	.	CAWSGTGKNYGYTF
TRBV6-1	.	CASSFGGGEQFF
TRBV6-1	.	CASRVQQGAGNTIYF
TRBV28	.	CASSLSSSGRAFGELFF
TRBV5-4	.	CASTLGGTANSPLHF
TRBV19	.	CASSILQNTGELFF
TRBV30	.	CACSRDRDTEAFF
TRBV5-1	.	CASSFGNPTDTQYF
TRBV4-1	few	CASSQGFSARLHF
TRBV19	.	CASSMVRETQYF
TRBV5-8	once	CASSLDRGLGYGYTF
TRBV2	.	CACRDRVVIDNSPLHF
TRBV5-1	once	CASSLYGRDTQYF
TRBV28	.	CASSLLRAGTQYF
TRBV28	.	CASSPHGTGELFF
TRBV19	.	CASSIRQLTTEAFF
TRBV6-1	.	CASSEPGLAGGYEQYF
TRBV19	.	CASSTQTTGGASLANEKLFF
TRBV5-1	.	CASRSKSLFF
TRBV7-9	.	CASSLGLAGGPSPAFF
TRBV7-8	.	CASSRGGGGTQYF
TRBV10-3	.	CAISATGTGYEQYF
TRBV6-1	.	CASTLTGGTYEQYF
TRBV6-1	.	CASSVREGTEAFF
TRBV5-1	.	CASSPPYRGLGNTEAFF
TRBV30	.	CAWSVGPSRDTQYF
TRBV5-1	.	CASSFGSNEKLFF
TRBV28	few	CASSTGNQPQHF
TRBV9	.	CASSVAGGNTIYF
TRBV5-4	.	CASSPAPRAFQETQYF
TRBV6-4	.	CASSGSLRTSDPSTDTQYF
TRBV5-1	.	CASSAGVSTDTQYF
TRBV28	.	CASSRTGLAGVEQYF
TRBV6-1	.	CASRGRGRWDIQYF
TRBV27	.	CASSLSRDIAVYEQYF
TRBV6-1	.	CASSRQAPHEQYF
TRBV5-1	.	CASSLGAGLKQFF
TRBV2	.	CASSDGADRVLFF
TRBV4-3	.	CASSQDPAGSNEQFF
TRBV28	.	CASSFGHRGGNTIYF